The text below deals with one T cell receptor (beta chain). The antigen is unknown. J was trimmed by 3 bases and V by 5 bases; bases with no gene match: 6. Germline values: CDR1 SGHTA, CDR2 FQGNSA. This CDR3 region has 15 residues. Libraries of TCR beta came from iRepertoire HTBI primers plus Arm-PCR of CDR3 regions. Using its own MiXCR run on the multiplex PCR reads, TCRdb lists one record per CDR3 protein. Of under 350,000 distinct CDR3 sequences in the sample, 22% were seen once. This sample is drawn from a study of regulatory T cells in long-lasting Graves disease. Across the whole study: A definition of persistent Graves' disease required over 5 years of antithyroid drugs plus positive TSH receptor antibodies. Study observations and caveats: Persistent disease was associated with favored TRBV28 usage and with favored use of TRBJ1-2 and TRBJ2-5. Lower TCR diversity characterized persistent Graves' patients relative to newly diagnosed patients. Whereas new patients shared 1,000 or so public clonotypes, persistent patients shared more, at about 2,700.

Time point here: persistent/refractory GD, antithyroid drugs over 5 years with positive TRAb. Isolated PBMC RNA provided the starting material for the TCR library. This material consisted of peripheral blood mononuclear cells (PBMCs), taken when the disease was refractory, from a patient treated with antithyroid drugs. V usage is TRBV7-2 and J usage is TRBJ1-5; 8 nucleotides agree with TRBD1. The sequence derives from a female donor with Graves disease. The CDR3 sequence is CASSPSTGVNQPQHF. The CDR3 region has the DNA TGTGCCAGCAGCCCATCGACAGGGGTCAATCAGCCCCAGCATTTT. Using reference TRBV7-2 and TRBJ1-5 for the parts outside the CDR3, the full variable domain is GAGVSQSPSNKVTEKGKDVELRCDPISGHTALYWYRQSLGQGLEFLIYFQGNSAPDKSGLPSDRFSAERTGGSVSTLTIQRTQQEDSAVYLCASSPSTGVNQPQHFGDGTRLSIL.